This entry concerns a single T cell receptor (beta chain). As yet, its antigen is unknown. From germline, CDR1 is SGHRS and CDR2 YFSETQ. This CDR3 has 14 residues. The junction had 5 bases not matched to a gene; V was cut back by 4 bases and J by 2 bases. This record comes from a study of cytomegalovirus exposure and HLA in healthy donors. Study-wide results and caveats: It was 160 or so TCR beta chains that were listed as cytomegalovirus-associated.

PCR involved 60 Vbeta and 13 Jbeta primers. Study processing details: A follow-up analysis tallied some 80 million unique TCR beta chains, roughly 11 million shared. The assay was immunoSEQ multiplex PCR, and TCRdb's table has in-frame clones only and misses some. The V and J calls and clone size were taken over from that table, and D and trimming were inferred from the DNA. The data hold some 190,000 clones, with around 77% observed a single time. This sequence was found in a woman aged 30 to 39 in good health and CMV-seronegative. The rearrangement links TRBV5-1 to TRBJ2-5; 7 nucleotides agree with TRBD1. The sequencing sample was made of PBMCs. Here the CDR3 DNA reads TGCGCCAGCAGCACCGGACAGGCACAAGAGACCCAGTACTTC. Residues: CASSTGQAQETQYF.